This TCR beta chain was obtained from a study of blood T cell repertoires in COVID-19. Sequencing was performed with immunoSEQ multiplex PCR; in TCRdb, only in-frame clones are kept and a portion is missing. The sample includes about 70,000 clones, roughly 77% of them seen just once. Germline CDR1 is SGHNT and CDR2 is YYREEE (reference sequence). With 0 bases removed from V and 1 base from J, the gap between germline ends came to 7 bases. The CDR3 covers 14 residues. The sequencing input was peripheral blood. The genes are TRBV5-4 and TRBJ1-1, with TRBD1 as a possible D gene (6 bases). This TCR came from a woman aged 70-85 years with acute or convalescent COVID-19. The CDR3 DNA is TGTGCCAGCAGCTTGGGACAGGCGAACACTGAAGCTTTCTTT. Amino acids: CASSLGQANTEAFF. The full variable domain, rest sourced from reference TRBV5-4 and TRBJ1-1, is ETGVTQSPTHLIKTRGQQVTLRCSSQSGHNTVSWYQQALGQGPQFIFQYYREEENGRGNFPPRFSGLQFPNYSSELNVNALELDDSALYLCASSLGQANTEAFFGQGTRLTVV.